Sequencing of this TCR beta chain was carried out in a study of blood T cell repertoires in COVID-19. Sequencing was performed with immunoSEQ multiplex PCR; in TCRdb, only in-frame clones are kept and a portion is missing. Of some 170,000 clones listed, roughly 87% were seen once; the top ten hold 1.6%. Trimming removed 7 bases from V and 0 bases from J; junction bases left unmatched: 5. The CDR3 is 15 residues long. Germline CDR1 is MDHEN and CDR2 is SYDVKM. This clonotype was sampled from a woman between 50 and 59 years old with acute or convalescent COVID-19. Sequencing was performed on peripheral blood. This chain joins TRBV28 and TRBJ2-1; 8 positions agree with TRBD2. Here the CDR3 DNA reads TGTGCCAGCACCACAGCGGGAGCCTCCTACAATGAGCAGTTCTTC. Its protein is CASTTAGASYNEQFF. Full variable domain (outside the CDR3, taken from reference TRBV28 and TRBJ2-1): DVKVTQSSRYLVKRTGEKVFLECVQDMDHENMFWYRQDPGLGLRLIYFSYDVKMKEKGDIPEGYSVSREKKERFSLILESASTNQTSMYLCASTTAGASYNEQFFGPGTRLTVL.